This TCR beta chain stems from a study of graft-versus-host responses after intestinal transplantation. Data came from immunoSEQ multiplex PCR; TCRdb stores just in-frame clones and leaves some out. The sample contains around 89,000 clones, about nine tenths of which appear only once. In regard to this clone: Its antigen is unknown.

CDR3 length: 13 amino acids. CDR1 is MNHEY and CDR2 is SMNVEV in the germline V gene (reference sequence). V lost 5 bases and J 10 bases, leaving 12 bases between the germline ends. The sequence was obtained from a human donor who was the organ donor for an intestinal transplant. The source material was unstimulated CD8+ T cells sorted from spleen or lymph node cells, sampled before transplant. This chain connects TRBV27 to TRBJ1-6; D not resolved. The CDR3 loop reads CASSLFRGSPLHF. The CDR3 DNA is TGTGCCAGCAGTCTATTCCGCGGCTCACCCCTCCACTTT.